Following are 24 T cell receptor beta chains from one sample sequenced in a study of identical twins. TCRdb fed the 5' RACE reads into MiXCR, producing one record per CDR3 protein. Of about 520,000 distinct CDR3 sequences listed, 22% are singletons. These data were likewise used in another study, on T cells expressing NK-cell markers.

Material for sequencing was CD4+ T cells sorted from blood. The receptors were sampled from a woman aged 18-35 years in good health.

This clonotype was counted only a few times. The CDR3, as DNA: TGCGCCAGCAGCGCACAGGGTAGGACTGAAGCTTTCTTT. Encoded protein: CASSAQGRTEAFF. The chain carries TRBV5-1 and TRBJ1-1; D possibly corresponds to TRBD1 (6 bases). The CDR3 is 13 residues long. V was pared by 4 bases and J by 5 bases, with 12 bases between. Germline CDR1 SGHRS, CDR2 YFSETQ.

The V call is TRBV12-3 or TRBV12-4, the J call TRBJ2-3, with TRBD2 matching 7 bases. There are 13 residues in the CDR3. J lost 5 bases, V lost 5 bases, and 4 bases had no gene match. CDR3 sequence reads: CASSPWTRDTQYF. The CDR3 DNA follows: TGTGCCAGCAGTCCGTGGACTAGAGATACGCAGTATTTT.

CDR3 sequence (DNA): TGCGCCAGCAGCCAAAGAGCGGGAAGCAGGTCCTACAATGAGCAGTTCTTC. Protein product: CASSQRAGSRSYNEQFF. The V and J genes are TRBV4-3 and TRBJ2-1; 7 bases match TRBD2. With V trimmed by 2 bases and J by 1 base, 8 bases remained unmatched. Germline V gene data show CDR1 as LGHNA and CDR2 as YSLEER. The CDR3 totals 17 residues.

This chain joins TRBV20-1 and TRBJ2-5; no clear D. The germline V and J ends were trimmed by 1 base and 3 bases, with 15 bases remaining between them. There are 15 residues in the CDR3. CDR1 and CDR2 (germline): DFQATT, SNEGSKA (reference sequence). Written as DNA, the CDR3 is TGCAGTGCTAGAGCCAAAACCACCACAAAAGAGACCCAGTACTTC. It is translated as CSARAKTTTKETQYF.

The chain is built from TRBV27 and TRBJ2-3, with 12 bases fitting TRBD2. With V trimmed by 4 bases and J by 7 bases, 6 bases remained unmatched. Germline V lookup: CDR1 MNHEY, CDR2 SMNVEV (reference sequence). This CDR3 spans 15 amino acids. The CDR3 protein is CASSSLAGGRHTQYF. The CDR3 DNA reads TGTGCCAGCAGTTCCCTAGCGGGGGGGCGTCATACGCAGTATTTT.

This clonotype was recorded a few times. The gene calls are TRBV9 and TRBJ2-5, with TRBD1 as a possible D gene (6 bases). V shed 3 bases and J shed 2 bases, with 17 bases lying between them. Germline CDR1 SGDLS, CDR2 YYNGEE. This CDR3 has 16 amino acids. DNA for the CDR3: TGTGCCAGCAGCGCAGGGGTTACGGAATCACAAGAGACCCAGTACTTC. It codes for CASSAGVTESQETQYF.

The rearrangement uses TRBV27 and TRBJ1-2, with a tentative D call TRBD1 (6 bases). The CDR3 runs 14 residues. Trimming took off 8 bases at V and 8 bases at J, with 21 bases between the two ends. Germline V lookup: CDR1 MNHEY, CDR2 SMNVEV (reference sequence). Here the CDR3 reads CASAPQNRVHGYTF. CDR3 bases: TGTGCCAGCGCACCACAGAACAGGGTTCACGGCTACACCTTC.

The genes are TRBV29-1 and TRBJ2-7; 10 bases align to TRBD1. The V segment lost 6 bases and the J segment 2 bases; nucleotides outside the gene matches: 7. The CDR3 runs to 14 residues. Germline V gene lookup returns CDR1 SQVTM and CDR2 ANQGSEA. The DNA of the CDR3 is TGCAGCGTGGCGGACAGGGGGTTTACCTACGAGCAGTACTTC. Translating gives CSVADRGFTYEQYF.

The gene calls are TRBV5-1 and TRBJ1-6; no firm D call. The V end was cut by 1 base, the J end by 7 bases, with 12 bases between. Germline lookup yields CDR1 SGHRS and CDR2 YFSETQ. This CDR3 region has 15 residues. CDR3 sequence reads: CASSLTNNENSPLHF. DNA of the CDR3: TGCGCCAGCAGCTTGACCAATAACGAGAATTCACCCCTCCACTTT. Together with reference TRBV5-1 and TRBJ1-6, the CDR3 gives the full variable domain: KAGVTQTPRYLIKTRGQQVTLSCSPISGHRSVSWYQQTPGQGLQFLFEYFSETQRNKGNFPGRFSGRQFSNSRSEMNVSTLELGDSALYLCASSLTNNENSPLHFGNGTRLTVT.

The chain uses TRBV6-1 and TRBJ1-6; D ambiguous. CDR1 and CDR2 from the germline V gene are MNHNS and SASEGT. This CDR3 comprises 15 residues. Trimming left V 6 bases short and J 5 bases short, with 14 bases between. The CDR3 here is CASSITSGHNSPLHF. The DNA for the CDR3 is TGTGCCAGCAGCATTACCTCCGGCCATAATTCACCCCTCCACTTT.

The genes are TRBV6-4 and TRBJ2-1; D gene unclear. Germline values: CDR1 MRHNA, CDR2 SNTAGT. V was trimmed by 6 bases and J by 7 bases, leaving 19 bases between them. CDR3 size: 15 residues. CDR3 loop: CASRTAIHGRNEQFF. The DNA for the CDR3 is TGTGCCAGCAGGACCGCGATCCACGGAAGGAATGAGCAGTTCTTC.

This clonotype showed up many times. The chain uses TRBV20-1 and TRBJ2-1, with D maybe TRBD2 (6 bases). The CDR3 has 13 residues. The ends were cut back, 6 bases at V and 9 bases at J, with 18 bases in the middle. In germline, CDR1 is DFQATT, CDR2 SNEGSKA (reference sequence). The CDR3 DNA sequence: TGCAGTGCCACTAGCAGGATCGTGGGTGAGCAGTTCTTC. The encoded protein is CSATSRIVGEQFF.

A few counts support this clonotype. The J gene is TRBJ2-3, the V gene TRBV20-1, with D possibly TRBD2 on 6 matching bases. The V end lost 0 bases, the J end lost 0 bases, and 13 bases lay between the germline ends. The CDR3 is 16 residues long. Per the germline V gene, CDR1 is DFQATT and CDR2 is SNEGSKA (reference sequence). Here the CDR3 reads CSARDREASSTDTQYF. DNA of the CDR3: TGCAGTGCTAGAGATAGGGAGGCCTCTAGCACAGATACGCAGTATTTT.

The table lists this clonotype with many counts. The chain uses TRBV3-1 and TRBJ1-1; D is undetermined. Trimming stripped 4 bases from V and 1 base from J, with 10 bases between. The CDR3 has 14 amino acids. Per the germline V gene, CDR1 is LGHDT and CDR2 is YNNKEL (reference sequence). This chain's CDR3 is CASSLGTTNTEAFF. For the CDR3, the DNA is TGTGCCAGCAGCCTCGGTACTACGAACACTGAAGCTTTCTTT.

This chain uses TRBV20-1 with TRBJ2-3; D unclear. The germline CDR1 and CDR2 sequences are DFQATT and SNEGSKA (reference sequence). V lost 0 bases, J lost 4 bases, and 14 bases lay in between. The CDR3 totals 15 residues. The CDR3 protein is CSARDPAASADTQYF. DNA for the CDR3: TGCAGTGCTAGAGATCCGGCAGCGAGCGCAGATACGCAGTATTTT.

This chain links TRBV25-1 with TRBJ2-2, with 12 bases fitting TRBD1. The V gene's germline CDR1 is MGHDK and CDR2 SYGVNS. Trimming cost V 7 bases and J 4 bases; bases outside gene matches: 4. The CDR3 loop spans 15 amino acids. CDR3 coding DNA: TGTGCCAGCACGACGGGACAGGGGGCCACCGGGGAGCTGTTTTTT. This translates into CASTTGQGATGELFF.

On this clonotype: The junction departs from germline at one end; a sequencing error may be responsible. V gene TRBV6-2 or TRBV6-3 combines with J gene TRBJ2-5; tentative D call: TRBD2 (7 bases). CDR1 is MNHEY and CDR2 is SVGEGT in the germline V gene. This CDR3 spans 12 amino acids. The CDR3 loop reads CASKKGGKTLNF. Here the CDR3 DNA reads TGTGCCAGCAAGAAGGGGGGGAAGACTCTGAACTTC.

This chain joins TRBV15 and TRBJ1-1, with D unclear. This CDR3 spans 13 amino acids. Trimming removed 5 bases from V and 0 bases from J, with 7 bases in between. Germline V CDR1 and CDR2: LNHNV, YYDKDF (reference sequence). CDR3 DNA: TGTGCCACCAGCCCGCGTCTGAACACTGAAGCTTTCTTT. Its protein is CATSPRLNTEAFF.

The chain couples TRBV6-1 to TRBJ2-5, with D perhaps TRBD2 (5 bases). Trimming cost V 0 bases and J 5 bases, with 13 bases left between them. The germline V gene encodes CDR1 MNHNS and CDR2 SASEGT. The CDR3 is made up of 15 amino acids. The CDR3 sequence: CASSEAAQRRETQYF. Here the CDR3 DNA reads TGTGCCAGCAGTGAAGCTGCGCAGAGGAGGGAGACCCAGTACTTC.

The sample holds a few counts of this clonotype. V and J are TRBV11-1 and TRBJ2-3; 9 bases fit TRBD2. CDR1 SGHAT and CDR2 FQDESV come from the germline V gene (reference sequence). V lost 5 bases, J lost 3 bases, and 18 bases stayed unmatched. CDR3 length: 19 residues. The CDR3 is CASSPRTFPRTSATDTQYF. The CDR3 DNA is TGTGCCAGCAGCCCCCGGACCTTCCCTCGGACTAGCGCGACAGATACGCAGTATTTT.

The chain joins TRBV5-1 to TRBJ1-2, with TRBD1 matching 10 bases. V trimming: 4 bases; J trimming: 6 bases; junction bases outside the gene matches: 3. CDR1 SGHRS and CDR2 YFSETQ come from the germline V gene. The CDR3 totals 13 residues. The CDR3 DNA reads TGCGCCAGCAGCCTGACAGGGGGCGATGGCTACACCTTC. As protein: CASSLTGGDGYTF.

The chain recombines TRBV15 with TRBJ2-5, with D uncertain. Germline V gene lookup returns CDR1 LNHNV and CDR2 YYDKDF (reference sequence). The CDR3 contains 15 residues. V lost 0 bases, J lost 8 bases, and 16 bases lay in between. CDR3 in amino acids: CATSRDLTGLKTQYF. CDR3 in DNA: TGTGCCACCAGCAGAGATTTGACCGGTCTGAAAACCCAGTACTTC.

This clonotype was picked up a small number of times. V and J are TRBV11-2 and TRBJ2-5; 8 bases match TRBD1. CDR1 and CDR2 from the germline V gene are SGHAT and FQNNGV. V shed 4 bases, J shed 3 bases, and the junction held 1 base outside the gene matches. The CDR3 is 13 residues long. DNA of the CDR3: TGTGCCAGCAGCTGGGGACAGGAAGAGACCCAGTACTTC. Protein sequence: CASSWGQEETQYF.

The V gene is TRBV5-1, the J gene TRBJ1-5; 7 bases agree with TRBD1. Germline assignment: CDR1 SGHRS and CDR2 YFSETQ. This CDR3 has 13 residues. Trimming removed 4 bases from V and 5 bases from J; junction bases left unmatched: 3. The CDR3, as DNA: TGCGCCAGCAGCACAGGGGTGGATCAGCCCCAGCATTTT. It yields the protein CASSTGVDQPQHF.